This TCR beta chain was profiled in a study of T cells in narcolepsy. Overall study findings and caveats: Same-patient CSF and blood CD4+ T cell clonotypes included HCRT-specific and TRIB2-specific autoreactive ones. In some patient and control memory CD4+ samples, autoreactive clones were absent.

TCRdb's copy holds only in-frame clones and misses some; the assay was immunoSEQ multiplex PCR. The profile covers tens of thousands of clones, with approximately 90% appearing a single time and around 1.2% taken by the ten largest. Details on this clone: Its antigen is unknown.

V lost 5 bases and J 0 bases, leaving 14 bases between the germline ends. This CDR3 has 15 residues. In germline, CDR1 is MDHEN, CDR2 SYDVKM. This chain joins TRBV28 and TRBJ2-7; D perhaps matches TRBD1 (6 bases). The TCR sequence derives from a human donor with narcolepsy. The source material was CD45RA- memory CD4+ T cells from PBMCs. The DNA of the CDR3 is TGTGCCAGCAGTCCTACGGGACAAGGCTCCTACGAGCAGTACTTC. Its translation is CASSPTGQGSYEQYF. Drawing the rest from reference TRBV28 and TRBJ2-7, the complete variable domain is DVKVTQSSRYLVKRTGEKVFLECVQDMDHENMFWYRQDPGLGLRLIYFSYDVKMKEKGDIPEGYSVSREKKERFSLILESASTNQTSMYLCASSPTGQGSYEQYFGPGTRLTVT.